The subject of this entry is one T cell receptor (beta chain). As yet, its antigen is unknown. Donation came from healthy HIV-negative adults that had no recent acute infections or vaccinations. Looked up from germline, CDR1 is MDHEN and CDR2 is SYDVKM. The CDR3 consists of 17 residues. V was clipped by 3 bases and J by 0 bases, with 18 bases between them. Genomic DNA of every subset was divided equally among multiple immunoSEQ plates. In the authors' methods: ImmunoSEQ junction-only sequences lacked quality scores, so their filtering differed. TCRdb keeps only in-frame clones here, not all; method: immunoSEQ multiplex PCR. V and J calls and clone size follow that table, whereas D and trimming were derived from the DNA. Of some 2,100,000 clones listed, under 97% were seen once; the top ten hold approximately 0.13%. This record belongs to a study of shared clonotypes between healthy human individuals. Whole-study results and caveats: Sampling involved blood alone; tissue repertoires likely differ.

This chain uses TRBV28 with TRBJ2-7; D remains ambiguous. The receptor comes from a man aged 18 to 29 in good health. The sample taken for sequencing was naive CD4+ T cells sorted from blood. Subset given: CD45RA+ positively selected. The CDR3 nucleotides read TGTGCCAGCAGTTTGCTTTTCCGGACGTCTGACTCCTACGAGCAGTACTTC. Its protein product is CASSLLFRTSDSYEQYF.